A selection of T cell receptor beta chains follows, all from one sample in a study of shared clonotypes between healthy human individuals. Assay: immunoSEQ multiplex PCR; the TCRdb copy retains only in-frame clones and omits some. The top ten clones hold 1.5% to 2% of a sample with hundreds of thousands of clones, about 80% of them seen once. The specimen was memory CD4+ T cells sorted from blood. Receptors originate from a woman aged 25-40 years in good health. The conserved cysteine and the conserved F or W are not part of the CDR3 here.

>TRBV6-1|TRBJ2-7
ASSRQDREQY
>TRBV19|TRBJ2-5
ASSPSHQETQY
>TRBV6-4|TRBJ1-1
ASSVKTGTEAF
>TRBV5-4|TRBJ2-1
ASSSRAGALTYNEQF
>TRBV16|TRBJ1-3
ASSQSASGNTIY
>TRBV28|TRBJ1-5
ASSTAAWSNQPQH
>TRBV5-1|TRBJ2-7
ASSQDRALGEQY
>TRBV6-6|TRBJ2-7
ASSFNRGDYEQY
>TRBV9|TRBJ2-1
ASSVGGSKSNEQF
>TRBV5-4|TRBJ2-7
ASSSGKRNRDEQY
>TRBV29-1|TRBJ2-7
SGATSTYEQY
>TRBV28|TRBJ2-5
ASSPLTGYGETQY
>TRBV30|TRBJ2-1
AWNRPSGSYNEQF
>TRBV28|TRBJ1-5
ASRLNGAVQPQH
>TRBV28|TRBJ1-1
ASSLVGLAEAF
>TRBV4-1|TRBJ2-3
ASRGIATDTQY
>TRBV11-2|TRBJ1-1
ASSLAGVNTEAF
>TRBV6-1|TRBJ2-7
ASSEQGGAYEQY
>TRBV29-1|TRBJ2-7
SVGRLAGNEQY
>TRBV9|TRBJ2-7
ASSVGGPYSYEQY
>TRBV15|TRBJ1-5
ATSRNRVQPQH
>TRBV7-2|TRBJ2-7
ASSLAQGAGYEQY
>TRBV28|TRBJ2-7
ASSPGGGSIYEQY
>TRBV15|TRBJ2-5
ATSSVYGGETQY
>TRBV2|TRBJ1-4
ASNIGVAEKLF
>TRBV11-3|TRBJ2-7
ASSLEAAGDLSAYEQY
>TRBV12-5|TRBJ2-5
ASGLVRLVETQY
>TRBV29-1|TRBJ1-4
SALGGAENEKLF
>TRBV2|TRBJ1-5
ASSESRPNQPQH
>TRBV18|TRBJ1-2
ASSPTDRDYGYT
>TRBV18|TRBJ2-2
ASSRTGGADTGELF
>TRBV4-1|TRBJ2-1
ASSGGLAGEPSYNEQF
>TRBV7-3|TRBJ1-1
ASSLTPEGEAF
>TRBV4-1|TRBJ2-5
ASSLQEGAETQY
>TRBV29-1|TRBJ2-3
SVSGLSSDTQY
>TRBV6-5|TRBJ2-3
ASSYTGDTDTQY
>TRBV5-1|TRBJ2-2
ASSFTGVAGELF
>TRBV5-1|TRBJ2-5
ASSEGTGKGETQY
>TRBV7-2|TRBJ2-1
ASSSRSGRRVNEQF
>TRBV25-1|TRBJ1-2
ASMGGLNYGYT
>TRBV4-1|TRBJ2-3
ASSQTRGKGDTQY
>TRBV7-2|TRBJ2-7
ASSQNWVGGSSYEQY
>TRBV11-2|TRBJ2-7
ASRKLAGEFSLY
>TRBV30|TRBJ2-1
AWSTGTSLYNEQF
>TRBV30|TRBJ1-1
AWYPYLNTEAF